These 2 T cell receptor beta chains originate from one sample sequenced in a study of blood T cell repertoires in COVID-19. TCRdb keeps only in-frame clones here, not all; method: immunoSEQ multiplex PCR. The sample lists 90,000 to 150,000 clones, 85% occurring once. Sequenced sample: peripheral blood. The receptor source for this set is a man older than 75 with acute or convalescent COVID-19.

This clone has just one count. This chain joins TRBV19 and TRBJ1-3; D possibly corresponds to TRBD1 (6 bases). CDR3 length: 14 residues. V was pared by 5 bases and J by 1 base, with 9 bases between. Germline CDR1 and CDR2: LNHDA and SQIVND (reference sequence). This chain's CDR3 is CASSARGSGNTIYF. The CDR3 DNA reads TGTGCCAGTAGTGCCAGGGGATCTGGAAACACCATATATTTT.

The chain is built from TRBV30 and TRBJ1-3; D is undetermined. This CDR3 region has 12 residues. Germline assignment: CDR1 GTSNPN and CDR2 SVGIG (reference sequence). V lost 3 bases to trimming and J lost 2 bases, with 5 bases between them. CDR3 region: CAWSITGNTIYF. The CDR3 nucleotides are TGTGCCTGGAGCATCACTGGAAACACCATATATTTT.